This TCR beta chain comes out of a study of siplizumab effects on memory and regulatory T cells. Clones were sequenced by immunoSEQ multiplex PCR, and TCRdb holds only the in-frame ones, with some missing. The sample consists of some 110,000 clones, approximately 94% of them appearing once. The sample taken for sequencing was non-Treg CD4+ T cells sorted from blood. This receptor was taken from a human donor in good health.

The CDR3 reads CASSLAGWAKNIQYF. Written as DNA, the CDR3 is TGTGCCAGCAGCCTAGCTGGGTGGGCGAAAAACATTCAGTACTTC. The chain couples TRBV27 to TRBJ2-4; tentative D call: TRBD2 (5 bases). Trimming cost V 6 bases and J 4 bases, with 16 bases left between them. The CDR3 extends over 15 amino acids. The germline CDR1 and CDR2 sequences are MNHEY and SMNVEV (reference sequence).